These T cell receptor beta chains were read from a single sample in a study of cytomegalovirus exposure and HLA in healthy donors. Method: immunoSEQ multiplex PCR; TCRdb's copy keeps in-frame clones and lacks some. This repertoire comprises tens of thousands of clones; its ten largest clones make up approximately 3.9%. The source material was PBMCs. These TCRs come from a female donor in good health and CMV-seropositive. Each CDR3 is given with its conserved first and last residue. The D gene is left open where the match is weak.

>TRBV6-6|TRBJ1-5|TRBD1
CASSRDRVDQPQHF
TGTGCCAGCAGCCGTGACAGGGTGGATCAGCCCCAGCATTTT
>TRBV4-1|TRBJ2-3|TRBD2
CASSQGAGGPDTQYF
TGCGCCAGCAGCCAAGGAGCGGGGGGGCCAGATACGCAGTATTTT
>TRBV19|TRBJ2-5|-
CASSIVWGAQETQYF
TGTGCCAGTAGTATCGTGTGGGGCGCACAAGAGACCCAGTACTTC
>TRBV14|TRBJ1-6|TRBD1
CASSQDGRTGSPLHF
TGTGCCAGCAGCCAAGATGGGAGGACAGGTTCACCCCTCCACTTT
>TRBV19|TRBJ2-1|TRBD1
CASSMSRGYNEQFF
TGTGCCAGTAGTATGAGCAGGGGGTACAATGAGCAGTTCTTC
>TRBV18|TRBJ2-7|TRBD1
CASSSPGQGAYEQYF
TGTGCCAGCTCATCACCGGGACAGGGGGCCTACGAGCAGTACTTC
>TRBV5-1|TRBJ2-1|-
CASSLPRGSSYNEQFF
TGCGCCAGCAGCTTGCCCAGGGGAAGCTCCTACAATGAGCAGTTCTTC
>TRBV29-1|TRBJ2-7|-
CSVGGRGGARTYEQYF
TGCAGCGTTGGGGGGAGAGGGGGGGCGCGGACCTACGAGCAGTACTTC
>TRBV6-6|TRBJ1-6|TRBD1
CASTRGQGDSPLHF
TGTGCCAGCACCCGCGGACAGGGGGATTCACCCCTCCACTTT
>TRBV2|TRBJ2-2|-
CASRAGAYTGELFF
TGTGCCAGCAGGGCAGGGGCGTACACCGGGGAGCTGTTTTTT
>TRBV7-8|TRBJ1-1|TRBD1
CASSPPGRGLWAFF
TGTGCCAGCAGCCCGCCGGGCAGGGGGTTATGGGCTTTCTTT